The present T cell receptor (beta chain) was sequenced within a study of cytomegalovirus exposure and HLA in healthy donors. For the study at large: Sequencing of 150 million to 200 million T cells in an earlier analysis found roughly 120 million unique TCR beta sequences.

PCR was performed using 60 Vbeta and 13 Jbeta primers. Only in-frame clones appear in the TCRdb table, and some are missing; sequencing was by immunoSEQ multiplex PCR. The table has approximately 150,000 clones, 70% to 80% seen once. J lost 3 bases, V lost 4 bases, and 6 bases had no gene match. The CDR3 covers 16 residues. CDR1 is LGHNA, CDR2 YSLEER, per germline. The chain joins TRBV4-3 to TRBJ1-4; 9 bases fit TRBD1. Sequenced: PBMCs. This TCR derives from a woman aged 18-29 years in good health and CMV-seropositive. The DNA for the CDR3 is TGCGCCAGCAGCCCTGAATGGGACAGGGCTAATGAAAAACTGTTTTTT. Translating it yields CASSPEWDRANEKLFF.